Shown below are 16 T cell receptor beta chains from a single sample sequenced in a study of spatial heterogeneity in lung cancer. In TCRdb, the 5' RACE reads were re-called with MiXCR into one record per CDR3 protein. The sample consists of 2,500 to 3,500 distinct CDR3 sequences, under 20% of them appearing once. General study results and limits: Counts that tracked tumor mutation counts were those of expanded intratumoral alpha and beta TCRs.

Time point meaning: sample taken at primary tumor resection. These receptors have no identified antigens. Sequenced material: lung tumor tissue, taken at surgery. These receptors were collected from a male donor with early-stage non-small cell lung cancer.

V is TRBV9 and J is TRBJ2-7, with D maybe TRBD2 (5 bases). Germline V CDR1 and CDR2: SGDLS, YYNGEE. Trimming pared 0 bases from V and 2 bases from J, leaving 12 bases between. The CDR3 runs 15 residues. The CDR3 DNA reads TGTGCCAGCAGCGTAGCCGGGGTCGGCGCCTACGAGCAGTACTTC. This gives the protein CASSVAGVGAYEQYF.

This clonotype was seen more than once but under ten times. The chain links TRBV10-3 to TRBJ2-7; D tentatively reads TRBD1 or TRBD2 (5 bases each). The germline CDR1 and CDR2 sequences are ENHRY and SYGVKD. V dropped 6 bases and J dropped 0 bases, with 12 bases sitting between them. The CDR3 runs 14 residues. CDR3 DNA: TGTGCCATCAGCTCGGGACGGGCCTCCTACGAGCAGTACTTC. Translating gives CAISSGRASYEQYF.

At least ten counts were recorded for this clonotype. This CDR3 is CASSPGTSPYEQYF. In DNA form, the CDR3 reads TGTGCCAGCAGCCCCGGGACGTCGCCCTACGAGCAGTACTTC. The chain uses TRBV9 and TRBJ2-7, with D perhaps assigned TRBD1 or TRBD2 (5 bases each). CDR1 is SGDLS, CDR2 YYNGEE, per germline. The V end was cut by 4 bases, the J end by 2 bases, with 13 bases between. The CDR3 runs to 14 residues. Complete variable domain (other parts from reference TRBV9 and TRBJ2-7): DSGVTQTPKHLITATGQRVTLRCSPRSGDLSVYWYQQSLDQGLQFLIQYYNGEERAKGNILERFSAQQFPDLHSELNLSSLELGDSALYFCASSPGTSPYEQYFGPGTRLTVT.

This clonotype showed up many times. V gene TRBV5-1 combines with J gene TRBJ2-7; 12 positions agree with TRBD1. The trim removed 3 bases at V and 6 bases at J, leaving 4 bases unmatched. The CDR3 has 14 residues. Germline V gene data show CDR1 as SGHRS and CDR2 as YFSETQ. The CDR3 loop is CASSSGTGGSEQYF. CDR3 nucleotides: TGCGCCAGCAGCTCGGGGACAGGGGGCTCCGAGCAGTACTTC.

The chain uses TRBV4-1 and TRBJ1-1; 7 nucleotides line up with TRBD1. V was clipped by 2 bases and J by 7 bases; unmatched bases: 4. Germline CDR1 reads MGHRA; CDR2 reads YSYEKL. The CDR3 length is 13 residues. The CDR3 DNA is TGCGCCAGCAGCCAACGACAGGGAGGTGAAGCTTTCTTT. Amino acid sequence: CASSQRQGGEAFF.

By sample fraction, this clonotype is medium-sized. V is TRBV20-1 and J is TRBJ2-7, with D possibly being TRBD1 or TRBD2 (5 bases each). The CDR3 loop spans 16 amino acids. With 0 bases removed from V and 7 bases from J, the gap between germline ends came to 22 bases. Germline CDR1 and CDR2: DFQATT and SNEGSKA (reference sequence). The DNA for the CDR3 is TGCAGTGCTAGAGATCAGGTGCGAGACAGCGGAGGAGAGCAGTACTTC. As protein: CSARDQVRDSGGEQYF.

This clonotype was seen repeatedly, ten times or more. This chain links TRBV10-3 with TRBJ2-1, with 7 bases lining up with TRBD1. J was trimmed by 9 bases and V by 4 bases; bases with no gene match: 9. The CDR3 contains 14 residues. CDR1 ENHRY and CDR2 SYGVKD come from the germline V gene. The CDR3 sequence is CAISGETGASEQFF. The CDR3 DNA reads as TGTGCCATCAGTGGAGAAACAGGGGCGTCTGAGCAGTTCTTC.

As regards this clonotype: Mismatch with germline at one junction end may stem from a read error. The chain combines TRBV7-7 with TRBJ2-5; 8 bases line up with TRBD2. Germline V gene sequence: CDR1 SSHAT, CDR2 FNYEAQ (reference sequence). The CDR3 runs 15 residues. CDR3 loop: CASSLAGTGRETQYF. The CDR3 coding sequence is TGTGCTAGCAGCTTAGCGGGGACCGGTCGTGAGACCCAGTACTTC.

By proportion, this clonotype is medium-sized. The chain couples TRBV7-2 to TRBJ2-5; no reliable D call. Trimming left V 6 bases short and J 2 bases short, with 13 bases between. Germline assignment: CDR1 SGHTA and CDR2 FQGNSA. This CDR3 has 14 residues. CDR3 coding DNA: TGTGCCAGCAGTCGGCGGTCACTTCAAGAGACCCAGTACTTC. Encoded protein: CASSRRSLQETQYF.

For the CDR3, the DNA is TGTGCCAGCAGTTACTCCCCGCGAGAGCTCTACGAGCAGTACTTC. Protein: CASSYSPRELYEQYF. This chain links TRBV6-5 with TRBJ2-7; unclear D gene. The CDR3 extends over 15 amino acids. Germline V CDR1 and CDR2: MNHEY, SVGAGI. V lost 0 bases and J lost 3, with 12 bases in between.

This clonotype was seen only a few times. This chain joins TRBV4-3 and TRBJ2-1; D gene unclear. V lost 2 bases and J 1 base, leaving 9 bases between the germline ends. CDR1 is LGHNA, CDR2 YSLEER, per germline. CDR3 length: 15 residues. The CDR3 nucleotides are TGCGCCAGCAGCCAATCCCCAGATTCCTACAATGAGCAGTTCTTC. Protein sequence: CASSQSPDSYNEQFF.

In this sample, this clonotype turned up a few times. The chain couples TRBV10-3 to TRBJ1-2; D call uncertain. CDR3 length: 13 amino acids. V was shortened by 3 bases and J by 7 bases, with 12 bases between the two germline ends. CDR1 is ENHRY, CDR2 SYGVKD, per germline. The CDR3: CAISDVTPGGYTF. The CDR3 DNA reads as TGTGCCATCAGTGATGTAACCCCAGGTGGCTACACCTTC.

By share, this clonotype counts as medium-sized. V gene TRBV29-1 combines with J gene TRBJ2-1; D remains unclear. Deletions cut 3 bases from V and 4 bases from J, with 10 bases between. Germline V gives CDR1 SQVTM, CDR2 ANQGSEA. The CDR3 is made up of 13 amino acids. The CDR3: CSVDPALYNEQFF. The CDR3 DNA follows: TGCAGCGTTGATCCGGCCCTTTACAATGAGCAGTTCTTC.

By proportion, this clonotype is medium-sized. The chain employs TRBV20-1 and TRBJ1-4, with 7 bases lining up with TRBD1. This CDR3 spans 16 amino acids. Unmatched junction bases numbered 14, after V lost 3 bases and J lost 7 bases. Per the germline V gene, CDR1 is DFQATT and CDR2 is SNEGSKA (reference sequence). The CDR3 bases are TGCAGTGCTAGCGCCCCCGGGACAGCCGGCAGTGAAAAACTGTTTTTT. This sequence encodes CSASAPGTAGSEKLFF.

In nucleotides, the CDR3 is TGTGCCTGGAGGGGGGCGACAGGGAACCCGTACGAGCAGTACTTC. This encodes CAWRGATGNPYEQYF. The genes are TRBV30 and TRBJ2-7, with TRBD1 matching over 7 bases. CDR3 length: 15 amino acids. CDR1 and CDR2 from the germline V gene are GTSNPN and SVGIG (reference sequence). V trimming: 3 bases; J trimming: 4 bases; junction bases outside the gene matches: 12.

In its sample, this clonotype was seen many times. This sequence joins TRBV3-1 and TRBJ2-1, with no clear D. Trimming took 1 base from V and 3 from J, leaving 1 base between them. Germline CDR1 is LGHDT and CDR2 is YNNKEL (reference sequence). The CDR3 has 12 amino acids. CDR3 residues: CASSQVYNEQFF. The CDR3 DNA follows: TGTGCCAGCAGCCAAGTCTACAATGAGCAGTTCTTC.